This section outlines one T cell receptor beta chain sequence together with its context. Its antigen is not known. 60 Vbeta and 13 Jbeta primers were used in PCR. The assay was immunoSEQ multiplex PCR, and TCRdb's table has in-frame clones only and misses some. Among fewer than 250,000 clones, around 82% were seen once, and the ten largest hold under 2%. These data are taken from a study of cytomegalovirus exposure and HLA in healthy donors. Per the germline V gene, CDR1 is SQVTM and CDR2 is ANQGSEA. The CDR3 runs to 15 residues. The junction had 4 bases not matched to a gene; V was cut back by 3 bases and J by 0 bases. Study-wide results and limits: TCR beta V- and J-gene trimming was later associated with a missense DCLRE1C variant. Most TCR sequences were seen very rarely across donors, but some public TCRs occurred in many. As was reported, the classifier diagnosed cytomegalovirus status with high specificity and sensitivity.

The rearrangement uses TRBV29-1 and TRBJ1-1, with TRBD1 matching 10 bases. The source of this sequence is a man in his forties in good health and CMV-seropositive. The sequencing input was PBMCs. The CDR3 DNA sequence: TGCAGCGTTGACGGGGGACAGGGGATGAACACTGAAGCTTTCTTT. It is translated as CSVDGGQGMNTEAFF.